These T cell receptor beta chains were read from a single sample in a study of blood T cells in healthy people across ages. One entry per CDR3 protein, called by TCRdb with MiXCR from the 5' RACE reads. The table shows some 1,800,000 distinct CDR3 sequences, with around 40% occurring only once. Sequenced material: blood. The receptors originated from a human donor in good health. CDR3s include the opening cysteine and the closing phenylalanine or tryptophan. D genes are given only for firm matches. Expanded clones get a size class; other rows say once, few or many, or leave the size out.

- TRBD1 TRBJ2-3 21 TRBV11-2 CASSLEFPGQGALTSTDTQYF TGTGCCAGCAGCTTAGAATTTCCGGGACAGGGGGCCCTTACTAGCACAGATACGCAGTATTTT
- - TRBJ2-1 12 TRBV12-3/TRBV12-4 CASRTPWNEQFF TGTGCCAGCAGGACTCCTTGGAATGAGCAGTTCTTC
- - TRBJ1-2 12 TRBV12-3/TRBV12-4 CASSLTRQGYTF TGTGCCAGCAGTCTGACGCGTCAAGGCTACACCTTC
many - TRBJ2-5 13 TRBV5-1 CASSLLSGETQYF TGCGCCAGCAGCTTGCTCAGTGGCGAGACCCAGTACTTC
- - TRBJ2-7 14 TRBV7-6 CASSPDSGEYEQYF TGTGCCAGCAGCCCAGATTCTGGCGAATACGAGCAGTACTTC
- - TRBJ2-7 12 TRBV20-1 CSATQGDYEQYF TGCAGTGCCACCCAGGGAGACTACGAGCAGTACTTC
few - TRBJ2-5 14 TRBV7-9 CASSFMGFQETQYF TGTGCCAGCAGCTTCATGGGGTTCCAAGAGACCCAGTACTTC
- - TRBJ1-2 15 TRBV4-3 CASSQDLSAYYGYTF TGCGCCAGCAGCCAAGATCTGTCGGCATACTATGGCTACACCTTC
once TRBD1 TRBJ2-1 15 TRBV6-2/TRBV6-3 CASRERDRWLGEQFF TGTGCCAGCAGGGAACGGGACAGGTGGTTGGGTGAGCAGTTCTTC
few - TRBJ2-1 15 TRBV20-1 CSARDGLSSYNEQFF TGCAGTGCTAGAGATGGCCTTTCCTCCTACAATGAGCAGTTCTTC
- - TRBJ1-2 15 TRBV6-6 CASSGIGVNPYGYTF TGTGCCAGCAGTGGGATAGGGGTTAATCCCTATGGCTACACCTTC
- - TRBJ1-5 14 TRBV20-1 CSAFASGGNQPQHF TGCAGTGCATTCGCTTCGGGGGGCAATCAGCCCCAGCATTTT
- - TRBJ2-1 13 TRBV20-1 CSARAPKGNEQFF TGCAGTGCTAGAGCCCCTAAGGGCAATGAGCAGTTCTTC
- - TRBJ2-7 13 TRBV6-1 CASSISSWYEQYF TGTGCCAGCAGTATCTCCTCGTGGTACGAGCAGTACTTC
- TRBD2 TRBJ2-5 14 TRBV2 CASSGGDFQETQYF TGTGCCAGCTCGGGGGGGGATTTCCAAGAGACCCAGTACTTC
few - TRBJ1-2 13 TRBV7-2 CASRFDRPNGYTF TGTGCCAGCAGATTCGACAGGCCGAATGGCTACACCTTC
- - TRBJ2-5 15 TRBV3-1 CAARSLGGPLETQYF TGTGCCGCACGAAGCCTGGGGGGGCCTTTAGAGACCCAGTACTTC
- TRBD2 TRBJ2-7 15 TRBV11-2 CASSGAGGFSYEQYF TGTGCCAGCAGCGGAGCGGGGGGTTTTTCCTACGAGCAGTACTTC
few TRBD1 TRBJ1-1 15 TRBV6-5 CASSYFGQAAAEAFF TGTGCCAGCAGTTACTTCGGACAGGCTGCGGCTGAAGCTTTCTTT
- TRBD1 TRBJ2-3 15 TRBV5-1 CASRQRTGGADTQYF TGCGCCAGCAGACAAAGGACAGGGGGCGCGGATACGCAGTATTTT
- - TRBJ2-4 13 TRBV3-1 CASSQGASESQYF TGTGCCAGCAGCCAAGGAGCCAGTGAGTCTCAGTACTTC
- - TRBJ1-1 14 TRBV5-1 CASSLGTGYTEAFF TGCGCCAGCAGCTTAGGTACAGGGTACACTGAAGCTTTCTTT
few - TRBJ1-5 14 TRBV12-3/TRBV12-4 CASSSWEGDQPQHF TGTGCCAGCAGTTCTTGGGAGGGTGATCAGCCCCAGCATTTT
few - TRBJ2-6 14 TRBV12-3/TRBV12-4 CASRGLLGANVLTF TGTGCCAGCAGGGGTCTTCTCGGGGCCAACGTCCTGACTTTC
once - TRBJ1-3 14 TRBV9 CASSVRQSGNTIYF TGTGCCAGCAGCGTTAGACAGTCTGGAAACACCATATATTTT
once - TRBJ1-2 10 TRBV6-6 CASSNYGYAF TGTGCCAGCAGCAACTATGGCTACGCCTTC
few - TRBJ2-3 16 TRBV7-3 CASSLFGVGSTDTQYF TGTGCCAGCAGCTTATTTGGCGTGGGGAGTACAGATACGCAGTATTTT
- - TRBJ2-3 19 TRBV25-1 CASSEFGGTGLGNKDTQYF TGTGCCAGCAGTGAATTCGGCGGGACCGGTCTAGGGAACAAAGATACGCAGTATTTT
few TRBD1 TRBJ2-7 16 TRBV6-2/TRBV6-3 CASTLGWGTGHYEQYF TGTGCCAGCACCCTCGGTTGGGGGACAGGGCACTACGAGCAGTACTTC
- TRBD1 TRBJ1-4 16 TRBV7-8 CASSLSLGTGHEKLFF TGTGCCAGCAGCTTAAGCCTCGGGACAGGACATGAAAAACTGTTTTTT
few - TRBJ2-1 13 TRBV13 CASTRDPYNEQFF TGTGCCAGCACCCGGGACCCCTACAATGAGCAGTTCTTC
- - TRBJ1-5 17 TRBV12-5 CASGLVIPWYSNQPQHF TGTGCTAGTGGTTTGGTTATCCCCTGGTATAGCAATCAGCCCCAGCATTTT
- - TRBJ2-3 14 TRBV6-4 CASSDGVSADTQYF TGTGCCAGCAGTGACGGAGTTAGCGCAGATACGCAGTATTTT
- TRBD2 TRBJ2-7 16 TRBV7-2 CASSLVGGVSSYEQYF TGTGCCAGCAGCTTAGTTGGGGGGGTTAGCTCCTACGAGCAGTACTTC
- TRBD1 TRBJ2-3 14 TRBV6-2/TRBV6-3 CASNGQGPSDTQYF TGTGCCAGCAACGGACAGGGTCCTTCAGATACGCAGTATTTT
- TRBD1 TRBJ1-2 15 TRBV10-3 CAINPRQGANYGYTF TGTGCCATCAACCCCCGACAGGGAGCTAACTATGGTTACACCTTC
- TRBD1 TRBJ2-7 14 TRBV29-1 CNVEGDRRSYEQYF TGCAACGTTGAAGGGGACAGGAGATCCTACGAGCAGTACTTC
- - TRBJ2-1 16 TRBV4-1 CASSQVSGAFPNEQFF TGCGCCAGCAGCCAAGTATCGGGCGCGTTTCCCAATGAGCAGTTCTTC
many TRBD1 TRBJ1-5 17 TRBV15 CATSRPNPGGSNQPQHF TGTGCCACCAGCAGACCGAATCCAGGGGGAAGCAATCAGCCCCAGCATTTT
- - TRBJ2-3 14 TRBV5-1 CAIQLVPHLDTQYF TGCGCCATCCAGCTGGTCCCCCACCTGGATACGCAGTATTTT
many - TRBJ1-1 13 TRBV7-2 CASSPAPNTEAFF TGTGCCAGCAGCCCCGCCCCGAACACTGAAGCTTTCTTT
- TRBD1 TRBJ2-1 18 TRBV5-5 CASSSPGQGPSSYNEQFF TGTGCCAGCAGCTCCCCGGGACAGGGGCCCAGCTCCTACAATGAGCAGTTCTTC
- - TRBJ1-2 13 TRBV12-3/TRBV12-4 CASRKGPGYGYTF TGTGCCAGCAGGAAGGGACCGGGCTATGGCTACACCTTC
few - TRBJ1-1 17 TRBV6-5 CASSYSYLPARSTEAFF TGTGCCAGCAGTTACTCGTACCTCCCGGCGAGGAGCACTGAAGCTTTCTTT
- - TRBJ2-4 11 TRBV20-1 CSAVTVTKQYF TGCAGTGCGGTGACTGTTACAAAGCAGTACTTC
once - TRBJ2-4 14 TRBV29-1 CSVGYNRGGDEQYF TGCAGCGTTGGATATAATAGAGGAGGGGATGAGCAGTACTTC
few TRBD2 TRBJ2-3 18 TRBV20-1 CSARFPRARGVVPDTQYF TGCAGTGCTAGATTTCCGCGGGCGCGGGGGGTTGTACCAGATACGCAGTATTTT
- TRBD1 TRBJ2-3 16 TRBV4-3 CASSQGTGQGADTQYF TGCGCCAGCAGCCAGGGGACGGGACAGGGGGCAGATACGCAGTATTTT
once - TRBJ2-5 15 TRBV5-1 CASSPLPGGGETQYF TGCGCCAGCAGCCCCCTCCCGGGGGGCGGAGAGACCCAGTACTTC
- - TRBJ2-1 13 TRBV9 CASSETVLNEQFF TGTGCCAGCAGCGAGACAGTTTTGAATGAGCAGTTCTTC
- TRBD2 TRBJ2-3 15 TRBV5-1 CASSWTSGMTDTQYF TGCGCCAGCAGCTGGACTAGCGGGATGACAGATACGCAGTATTTT